The 10 T cell receptor beta chains below come from one sample, sequenced in a study of cytomegalovirus exposure and HLA in healthy donors. The PCR employed 60 Vbeta primers together with 13 Jbeta primers. Profiling relied on immunoSEQ multiplex PCR, and the TCRdb table lists in-frame clones only, not all of them. The profile covers 90,000 to 110,000 clones, with 70% to 75% appearing a single time and roughly 1.2% taken by the ten largest. Sequenced input: PBMCs. All receptors come from a man aged 35-49 years in good health and CMV-seronegative.

J is TRBJ2-7 and V is TRBV30, with 7 bases identical to TRBD2. Germline loops: CDR1 GTSNPN, CDR2 SVGIG (reference sequence). The CDR3 covers 14 residues. J lost 5 bases, V lost 4 bases, and 11 bases had no gene match. The CDR3 DNA reads as TGTGCCTGGAAATACGGCGGGAGTATTGACGAGCAGTACTTC. It is translated as CAWKYGGSIDEQYF.

The chain carries TRBV18 and TRBJ2-1; D may be TRBD1 (6 bases). The CDR3 sequence is 16 residues long. The V end was cut by 4 bases, the J end by 4 bases, with 17 bases between. Looked up from germline, CDR1 is KGHSH and CDR2 is LQKENI. The CDR3: CASSRQGHPLYNEQFF. As DNA, the CDR3 is TGTGCCAGCTCACGCCAGGGACACCCGCTTTACAATGAGCAGTTCTTC.

This clone was recorded only once. The chain links TRBV18 to TRBJ2-5, with 13 positions matching TRBD2. The CDR3 contains 17 residues. V was clipped by 4 bases and J by 4 bases; unmatched bases: 9. Germline V CDR1 and CDR2: KGHSH, LQKENI. The CDR3 sequence is CASSRNSRTSGGETQYF. CDR3 DNA sequence: TGTGCCAGCTCACGGAACTCTCGGACTAGCGGGGGAGAGACCCAGTACTTC.

The rearrangement links TRBV5-1 to TRBJ1-1; TRBD1 might be the D (6 bases). Germline CDR1 reads SGHRS; CDR2 reads YFSETQ. Deletions cut 4 bases from V and 0 bases from J, with 13 bases between. This CDR3 has 15 amino acids. CDR3 in amino acids: CASSRRTEMNTEAFF. In nucleotides, the CDR3 is TGCGCCAGCAGCCGCCGGACAGAGATGAACACTGAAGCTTTCTTT.

This chain connects TRBV30 to TRBJ2-1, with 7 bases matching TRBD2. CDR1 is GTSNPN and CDR2 is SVGIG in the germline V gene (reference sequence). Unmatched junction bases numbered 7, after V lost 1 base and J lost 4 bases. This CDR3 has 15 amino acids. The CDR3 region is CAWSGAGARYNEQFF. The CDR3 coding sequence is TGTGCCTGGAGTGGGGCGGGAGCCAGGTACAATGAGCAGTTCTTC. Using reference TRBV30 and TRBJ2-1 for the parts outside the CDR3, the full variable domain is SQTIHQWPATLVQPVGSPLSLECTVEGTSNPNLYWYRQAAGRGLQLLFYSVGIGQISSEVPQNLSASRPQDRQFILSSKKLLLSDSGFYLCAWSGAGARYNEQFFGPGTRLTVL.

V is TRBV15 and J is TRBJ1-2, with D uncertain. The CDR3 sequence is 15 residues long. Trimming took 5 bases from V and 4 from J, leaving 17 bases between them. Germline lookup yields CDR1 LNHNV and CDR2 YYDKDF (reference sequence). The CDR3 DNA sequence: TGTGCCACCAGCCCGCGGGCAGGAGATGTCTATGGCTACACCTTC. It specifies CATSPRAGDVYGYTF.

The gene calls are TRBV18 and TRBJ2-2; D is uncertain. The CDR3 covers 14 residues. Germline V gene sequence: CDR1 KGHSH, CDR2 LQKENI. V dropped 2 bases and J dropped 4 bases, with 8 bases sitting between them. The CDR3 here is CASSPNPSTGELFF. Here the CDR3 DNA reads TGTGCCAGCTCACCAAACCCGAGCACCGGGGAGCTGTTTTTT.

This clone was detected a few times. The CDR3 DNA sequence: TGCGCCAGCAGCTTGGATAGCTTAATAGGGGACACCGGGGAGCTGTTTTTT. It codes for CASSLDSLIGDTGELFF. The V call is TRBV5-1, the J call TRBJ2-2, with a weak D call TRBD1 (5 bases). CDR3 size: 17 residues. From germline, CDR1 is SGHRS and CDR2 YFSETQ. The V end lost 0 bases, the J end lost 3 bases, and 15 bases lay between the germline ends.

The chain recombines TRBV19 with TRBJ1-1, with a weak D call TRBD1 (5 bases). With 3 bases removed from V and 5 bases from J, the gap between germline ends came to 13 bases. Per the germline V gene, CDR1 is LNHDA and CDR2 is SQIVND (reference sequence). This CDR3 spans 14 amino acids. DNA of the CDR3: TGTGCCAGTAGTATGTCAGGGAGGGAGACTGAAGCTTTCTTT. Amino acid sequence: CASSMSGRETEAFF.

The CDR3 loop is CASSESRTGGSYNEQFF. DNA of the CDR3: TGCGCCAGCAGTGAGTCGAGGACGGGAGGATCCTACAATGAGCAGTTCTTC. The J gene is TRBJ2-1, the V gene TRBV10-2; TRBD2 matches at 7 bases. With V trimmed by 0 bases and J by 1 base, 6 bases remained unmatched. The CDR3 extends over 17 amino acids. Per germline, CDR1 WSHSY and CDR2 SAAADI.